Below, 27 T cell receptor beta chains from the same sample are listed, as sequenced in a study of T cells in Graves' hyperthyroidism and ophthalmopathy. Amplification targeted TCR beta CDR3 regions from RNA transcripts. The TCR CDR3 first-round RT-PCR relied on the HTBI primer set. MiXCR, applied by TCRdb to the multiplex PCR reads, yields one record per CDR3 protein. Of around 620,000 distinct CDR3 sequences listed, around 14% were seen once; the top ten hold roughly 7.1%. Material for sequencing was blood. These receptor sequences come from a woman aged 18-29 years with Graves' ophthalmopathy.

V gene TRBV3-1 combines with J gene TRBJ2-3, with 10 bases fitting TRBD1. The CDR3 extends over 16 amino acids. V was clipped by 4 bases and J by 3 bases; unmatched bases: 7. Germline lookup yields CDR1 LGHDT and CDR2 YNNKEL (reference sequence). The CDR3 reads CASSPSTGGQTDTQYF. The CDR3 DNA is TGTGCCAGCAGCCCTTCGACAGGGGGCCAGACAGATACGCAGTATTTT.

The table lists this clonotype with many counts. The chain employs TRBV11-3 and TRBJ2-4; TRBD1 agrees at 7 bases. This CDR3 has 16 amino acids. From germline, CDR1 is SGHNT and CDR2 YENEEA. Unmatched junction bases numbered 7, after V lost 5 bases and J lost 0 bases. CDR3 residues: CASSTHRGLAKNIQYF. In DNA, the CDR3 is TGTGCCAGCAGCACGCACAGGGGTCTAGCCAAAAACATTCAGTACTTC.

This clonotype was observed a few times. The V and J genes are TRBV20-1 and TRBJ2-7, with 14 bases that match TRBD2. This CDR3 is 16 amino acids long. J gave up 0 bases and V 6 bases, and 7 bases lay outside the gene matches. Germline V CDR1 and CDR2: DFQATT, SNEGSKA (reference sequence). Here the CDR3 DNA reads TGCAGTGCCCCCGGGACTAGCGGGAGTTACTCCTACGAGCAGTACTTC. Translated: CSAPGTSGSYSYEQYF.

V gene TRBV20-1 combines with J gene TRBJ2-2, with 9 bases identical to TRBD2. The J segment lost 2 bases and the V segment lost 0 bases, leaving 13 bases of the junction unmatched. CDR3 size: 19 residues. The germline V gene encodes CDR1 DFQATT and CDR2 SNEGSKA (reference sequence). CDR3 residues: CSARDSRAKGLANTGELFF. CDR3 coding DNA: TGCAGTGCTAGAGATTCTAGGGCCAAGGGACTAGCAAACACCGGGGAGCTGTTTTTT.

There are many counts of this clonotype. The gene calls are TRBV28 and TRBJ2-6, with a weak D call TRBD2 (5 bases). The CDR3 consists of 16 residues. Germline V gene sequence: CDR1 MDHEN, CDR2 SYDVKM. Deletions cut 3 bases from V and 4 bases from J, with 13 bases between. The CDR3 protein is CASSLAGQRGANVLTF. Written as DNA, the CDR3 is TGTGCCAGCAGTTTGGCGGGCCAGAGAGGGGCCAACGTCCTGACTTTC.

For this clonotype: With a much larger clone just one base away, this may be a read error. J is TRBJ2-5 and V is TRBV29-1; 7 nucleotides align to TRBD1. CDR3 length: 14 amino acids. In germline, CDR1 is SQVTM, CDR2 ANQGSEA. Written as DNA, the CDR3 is TGCAGCGTTCAGGGACAGACTTTTCAAGAGGCCCAGTACTTC. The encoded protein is CSVQGQTFQEAQYF. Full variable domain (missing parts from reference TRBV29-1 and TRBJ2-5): SAVISQKPSRDICQRGTSLTIQCQVDSQVTMMFWYRQQPGQSLTLIATANQGSEATYESGFVIDKFPISRPNLTFSTLTVSNMSPEDSSIYLCSVQGQTFQEAQYFGPGTRLLVL.

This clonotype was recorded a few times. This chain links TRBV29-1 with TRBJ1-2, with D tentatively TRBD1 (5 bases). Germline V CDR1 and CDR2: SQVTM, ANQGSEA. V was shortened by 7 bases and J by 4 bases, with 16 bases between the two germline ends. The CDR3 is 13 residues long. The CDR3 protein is CSAMGPFLYGYTF. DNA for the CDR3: TGCAGCGCTATGGGACCGTTCCTCTATGGCTACACCTTC.

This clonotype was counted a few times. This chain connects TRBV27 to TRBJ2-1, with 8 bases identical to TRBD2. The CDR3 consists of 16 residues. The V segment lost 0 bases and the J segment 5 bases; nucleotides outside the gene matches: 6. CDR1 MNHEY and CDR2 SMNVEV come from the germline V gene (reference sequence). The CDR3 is CASSLSAGVGHNEQFF. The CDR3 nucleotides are TGTGCCAGCAGTTTATCAGCGGGAGTGGGGCACAATGAGCAGTTCTTC.

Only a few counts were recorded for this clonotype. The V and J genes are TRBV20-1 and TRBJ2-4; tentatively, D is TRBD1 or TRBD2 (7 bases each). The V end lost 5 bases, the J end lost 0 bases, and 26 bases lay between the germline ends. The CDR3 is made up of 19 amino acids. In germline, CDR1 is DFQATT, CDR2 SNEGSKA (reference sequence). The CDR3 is CSALRGAGGPLLAKNIQYF. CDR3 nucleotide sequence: TGCAGTGCTCTTCGGGGGGCAGGGGGGCCCCTACTAGCCAAAAACATTCAGTACTTC.

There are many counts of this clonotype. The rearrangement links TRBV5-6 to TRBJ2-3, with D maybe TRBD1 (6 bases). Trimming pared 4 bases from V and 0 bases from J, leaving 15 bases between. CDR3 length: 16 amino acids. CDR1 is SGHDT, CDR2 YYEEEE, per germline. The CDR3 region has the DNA TGTGCCAGCAGCCTGGGGGCAACCGTAAGCACAGATACGCAGTATTTT. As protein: CASSLGATVSTDTQYF.

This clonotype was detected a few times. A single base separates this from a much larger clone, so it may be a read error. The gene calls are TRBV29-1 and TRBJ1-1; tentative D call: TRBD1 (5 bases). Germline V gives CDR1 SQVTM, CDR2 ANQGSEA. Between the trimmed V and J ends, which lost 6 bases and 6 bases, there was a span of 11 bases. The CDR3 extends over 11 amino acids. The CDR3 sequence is CSVTRGAEAFF. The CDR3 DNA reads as TGCAGCGTGACGAGGGGAGCTGAAGCTTTCTTT. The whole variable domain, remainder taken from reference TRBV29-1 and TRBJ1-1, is SAVISQKPSRDICQRGTSLTIQCQVDSQVTMMFWYRQQPGQSLTLIATANQGSEATYESGFVIDKFPISRPNLTFSTLTVSNMSPEDSSIYLCSVTRGAEAFFGQGTRLTVV.

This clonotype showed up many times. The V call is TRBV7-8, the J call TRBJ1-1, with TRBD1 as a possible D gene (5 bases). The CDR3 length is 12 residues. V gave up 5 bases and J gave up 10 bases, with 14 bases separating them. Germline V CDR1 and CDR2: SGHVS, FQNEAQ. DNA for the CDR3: TGTGCCAGCAGCCCCTCCCTGGGGGGAGCTTTCTTT. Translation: CASSPSLGGAFF.

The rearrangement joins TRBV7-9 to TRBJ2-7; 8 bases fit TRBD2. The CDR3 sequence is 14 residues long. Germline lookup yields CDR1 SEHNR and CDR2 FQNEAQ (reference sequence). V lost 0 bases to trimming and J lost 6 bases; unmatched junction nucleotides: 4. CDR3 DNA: TGTGCCAGCAGCTTAGCAGCGGGAGACTTCGAGCAGTACTTC. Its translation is CASSLAAGDFEQYF.

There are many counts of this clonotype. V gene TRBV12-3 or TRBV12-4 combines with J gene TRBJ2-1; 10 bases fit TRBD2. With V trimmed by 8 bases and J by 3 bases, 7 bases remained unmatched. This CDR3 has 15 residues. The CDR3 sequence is CASGYGLADYNEQFF. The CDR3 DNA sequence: TGTGCCAGCGGATACGGACTAGCGGACTACAATGAGCAGTTCTTC.

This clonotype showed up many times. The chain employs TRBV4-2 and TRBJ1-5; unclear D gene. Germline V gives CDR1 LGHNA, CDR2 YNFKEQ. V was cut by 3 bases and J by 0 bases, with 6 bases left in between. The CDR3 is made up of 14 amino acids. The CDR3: CASSHINSNQPQHF. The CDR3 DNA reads TGTGCCAGCAGCCACATAAATAGCAATCAGCCCCAGCATTTT.

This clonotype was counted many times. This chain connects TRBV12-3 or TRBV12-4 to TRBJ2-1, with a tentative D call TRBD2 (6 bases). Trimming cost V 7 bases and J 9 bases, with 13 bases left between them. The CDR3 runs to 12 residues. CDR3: CASTVSGAEQFF. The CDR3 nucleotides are TGTGCCAGCACAGTCTCGGGAGCTGAGCAGTTCTTC.

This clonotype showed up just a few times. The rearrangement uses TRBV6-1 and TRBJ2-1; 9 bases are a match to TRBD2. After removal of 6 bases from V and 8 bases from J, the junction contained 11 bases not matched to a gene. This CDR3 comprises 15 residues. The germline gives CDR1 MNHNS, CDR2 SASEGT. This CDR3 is CASSTYGGRVDEQFF. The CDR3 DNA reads TGTGCCAGCAGCACCTATGGCGGGAGGGTTGATGAGCAGTTCTTC.

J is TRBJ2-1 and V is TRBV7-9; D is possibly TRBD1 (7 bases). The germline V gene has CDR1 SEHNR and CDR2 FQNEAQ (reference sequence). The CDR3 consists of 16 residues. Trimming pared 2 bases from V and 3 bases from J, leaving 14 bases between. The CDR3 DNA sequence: TGTGCCAGCAGCTTAAGTGGCAGGGGGGTCTACAATGAGCAGTTCTTC. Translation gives CASSLSGRGVYNEQFF.

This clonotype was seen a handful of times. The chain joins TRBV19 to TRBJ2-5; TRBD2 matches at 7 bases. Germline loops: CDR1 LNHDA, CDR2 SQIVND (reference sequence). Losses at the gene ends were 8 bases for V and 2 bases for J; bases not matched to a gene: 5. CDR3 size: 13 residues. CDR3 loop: CASGASGQETQYF. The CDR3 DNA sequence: TGTGCCAGTGGGGCTAGCGGACAAGAGACCCAGTACTTC.

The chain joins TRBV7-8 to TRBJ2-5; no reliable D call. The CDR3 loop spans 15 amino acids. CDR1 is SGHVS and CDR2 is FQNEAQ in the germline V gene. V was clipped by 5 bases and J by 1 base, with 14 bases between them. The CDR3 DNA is TGTGCCAGCAGCCCTGGGCCCTACTCCCAAGAGACCCAGTACTTC. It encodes CASSPGPYSQETQYF.

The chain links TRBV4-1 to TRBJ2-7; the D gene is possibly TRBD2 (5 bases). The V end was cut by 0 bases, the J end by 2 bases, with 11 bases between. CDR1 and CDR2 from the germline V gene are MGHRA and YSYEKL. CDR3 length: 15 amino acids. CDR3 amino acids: CASSQDTMTTYEQYF. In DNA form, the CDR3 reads TGCGCCAGCAGCCAAGATACGATGACTACCTACGAGCAGTACTTC.

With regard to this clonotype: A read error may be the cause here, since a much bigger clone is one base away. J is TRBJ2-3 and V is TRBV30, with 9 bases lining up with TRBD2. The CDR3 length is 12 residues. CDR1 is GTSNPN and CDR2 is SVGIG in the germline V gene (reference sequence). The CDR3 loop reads CALAGVMDAQYF. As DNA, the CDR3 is TGTGCTTTAGCGGGAGTAATGGATGCGCAGTATTTT.

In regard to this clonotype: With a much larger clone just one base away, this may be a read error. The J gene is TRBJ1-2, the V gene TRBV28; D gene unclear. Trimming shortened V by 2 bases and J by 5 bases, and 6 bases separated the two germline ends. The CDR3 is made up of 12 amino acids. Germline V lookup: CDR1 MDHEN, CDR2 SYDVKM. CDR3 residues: CASSLRQYGYTF. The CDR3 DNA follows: TGTGCCAGCAGTTTAAGGCAGTATGGCTACACCTTC.

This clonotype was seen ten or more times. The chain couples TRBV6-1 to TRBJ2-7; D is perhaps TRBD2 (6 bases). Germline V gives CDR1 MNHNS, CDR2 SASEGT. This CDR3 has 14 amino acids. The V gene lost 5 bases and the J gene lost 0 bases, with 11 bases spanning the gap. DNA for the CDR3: TGTGCCAGCAGTTTGGGACTTTTCTCCTACGAGCAGTACTTC. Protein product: CASSLGLFSYEQYF.

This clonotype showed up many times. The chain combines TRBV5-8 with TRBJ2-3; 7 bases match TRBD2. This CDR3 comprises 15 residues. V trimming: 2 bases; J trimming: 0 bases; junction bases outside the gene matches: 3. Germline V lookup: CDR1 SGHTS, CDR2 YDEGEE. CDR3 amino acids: CASSFVRGSTDTQYF. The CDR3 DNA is TGTGCCAGCAGCTTCGTGCGGGGGAGCACAGATACGCAGTATTTT.

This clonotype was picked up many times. This CDR3 is CAWSRGPSYGYTF. DNA of the CDR3: TGTGCCTGGAGTCGAGGGCCTAGTTATGGCTACACCTTC. V is TRBV30 and J is TRBJ1-2; no clear D gene. V lost 2 bases, J lost 5 bases, and 12 bases lay in between. CDR1 is GTSNPN, CDR2 SVGIG, per germline (reference sequence). The CDR3 runs 13 residues.

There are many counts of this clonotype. The CDR3 DNA is TGTGCCAGCATGCGTCCCGGTTGGGCGACTAGCACAGATACGCAGTATTTT. Protein product: CASMRPGWATSTDTQYF. J is TRBJ2-3 and V is TRBV7-9; D gene ambiguous. This CDR3 contains 17 residues. V lost 7 bases to trimming and J lost 0 bases, with 20 bases between them. Per the germline V gene, CDR1 is SEHNR and CDR2 is FQNEAQ (reference sequence).